In this sample, the clone carrying this TCR beta chain turned up once. The source of the sample is a study of blood T cell repertoires in COVID-19. Study-wide background: The study drew acute and convalescent COVID-19 samples from the United States, Italy and Spain.

Data came from immunoSEQ multiplex PCR; TCRdb stores just in-frame clones and leaves some out. This sample has approximately 110,000 clones; approximately 84% occur once, and the top ten carry 3% to 4%. Specimen: peripheral blood. This receptor was obtained from a middle-aged man with acute or convalescent COVID-19.

CDR3 in amino acids: CASSYGNYPGLGGSEQFF. The DNA for the CDR3 is TGTGCCAGCAGTTACGGAAATTACCCAGGGCTTGGGGGGTCTGAGCAGTTCTTC. This chain joins TRBV6-2 or TRBV6-3 and TRBJ2-1; possible D gene TRBD2, 6 bases. The CDR3 sequence is 18 residues long. V gave up 2 bases and J gave up 9 bases, with 26 bases separating them. CDR1 and CDR2 (germline): MNHEY, SVGEGT.